Below are 28 T cell receptor beta chains sequenced from a single sample in a study of STAT5B mutations in CD4+ large granular lymphocyte leukemia. The table came from immunoSEQ multiplex PCR; TCRdb's copy has only in-frame clones and leaves some out. The sample contains 20,000 to 25,000 clones, roughly 70% of which appear only once. The sample taken for sequencing was CD4+ T cells from blood buffy coats. Every receptor here comes from a human donor in good health.

The rearrangement joins TRBV18 to TRBJ2-7; D is perhaps TRBD2 (6 bases). The germline gives CDR1 KGHSH, CDR2 LQKENI. Trimming removed 3 bases at V and 4 bases at J, with 13 bases between. This CDR3 is built from 14 residues. CDR3 nucleotides: TGTGCCAGCTCACCTGGGACGGGAGATTACGAGCAGTACTTC. Translated: CASSPGTGDYEQYF. Filled out from reference TRBV18 and TRBJ2-7, the complete variable domain reads NAGVMQNPRHLVRRRGQEARLRCSPMKGHSHVYWYRQLPEEGLKFMVYLQKENIIDESGMPKERFSAEFPKEGPSILRIQQVVRGDSAAYFCASSPGTGDYEQYFGPGTRLTVT.

The CDR3 sequence is CASAAQGGTEAFF. For the CDR3, the DNA is TGTGCCAGTGCGGCGCAGGGAGGAACTGAAGCTTTCTTT. The chain employs TRBV7-3 and TRBJ1-1; D possibly corresponds to TRBD1 (5 bases). The CDR3 extends over 13 amino acids. The germline CDR1 and CDR2 sequences are SGHTA and FQGTGA. V dropped 9 bases and J dropped 5 bases, with 16 bases sitting between them.

V is TRBV7-2 and J is TRBJ1-2; 7 nucleotides agree with TRBD1. The CDR3 length is 15 residues. Germline V gene data show CDR1 as SGHTA and CDR2 as FQGNSA. The V segment lost 5 bases and the J segment 4 bases; nucleotides outside the gene matches: 10. Here the CDR3 DNA reads TGTGCCAGCAGCCCCTACAGGGGCGCCATCTATGGCTACACCTTC. Protein: CASSPYRGAIYGYTF.

The genes are TRBV10-2 and TRBJ2-5, with 8 bases matching TRBD1. V shed 5 bases and J 5 bases; nucleotides not matched to a gene: 10. The CDR3 runs 15 residues. Germline loops: CDR1 WSHSY, CDR2 SAAADI. The CDR3 DNA follows: TGCGCCAGCAGTAATATAGGGGACAGGAGCGAGACCCAGTACTTC. Its protein is CASSNIGDRSETQYF.

V and J are TRBV18 and TRBJ1-1; 7 bases line up with TRBD1. Germline values: CDR1 KGHSH, CDR2 LQKENI. After removal of 5 bases from V and 0 bases from J, the junction contained 3 bases not matched to a gene. This CDR3 has 14 residues. The CDR3 DNA reads as TGTGCCAGCTCAGAACAGGGGCTGAACACTGAAGCTTTCTTT. This gives the protein CASSEQGLNTEAFF.

As regards this clone: An end of the junction does not agree with germline; a read error may underlie this. The genes are TRBV28 and TRBJ2-7; D may correspond to TRBD1 or TRBD2 (7 bases each). Germline V lookup: CDR1 MDHEN, CDR2 SYDVKM. The CDR3 sequence is 12 residues long. The CDR3 nucleotides read TGTGCCAGCAGTAACAACAGGGGAGGGAGGTCCTTC. Encoded protein: CASSNNRGGRSF.

This rearrangement joins TRBV7-9 to TRBJ1-1; D unclear. Trimming pared 4 bases from V and 3 bases from J, leaving 27 bases between. The germline V gene has CDR1 SEHNR and CDR2 FQNEAQ (reference sequence). This CDR3 comprises 19 residues. CDR3: CASSSQEPGRSWADTEAFF. The CDR3 DNA follows: TGTGCCAGCAGCTCCCAAGAGCCTGGGAGAAGCTGGGCGGACACTGAAGCTTTCTTT. Full variable domain (missing parts from reference TRBV7-9 and TRBJ1-1): DTGVSQNPRHKITKRGQNVTFRCDPISEHNRLYWYRQTLGQGPEFLTYFQNEAQLEKSRLLSDRFSAERPKGSFSTLEIQRTEQGDSAMYLCASSSQEPGRSWADTEAFFGQGTRLTVV.

This chain connects TRBV28 to TRBJ1-2; perhaps TRBD1 as D (6 bases). The CDR3 has 14 amino acids. V dropped 4 bases and J dropped 5 bases, with 14 bases sitting between them. From germline, CDR1 is MDHEN and CDR2 SYDVKM. The CDR3 region is CASSSSGQFYGYTF. CDR3 bases: TGTGCCAGCAGTTCCTCCGGACAGTTTTATGGCTACACCTTC.

The gene calls are TRBV28 and TRBJ2-5, with TRBD2 identical over 9 bases. The trim removed 10 bases at V and 4 bases at J, leaving 16 bases unmatched. The CDR3 runs 16 residues. Germline-derived CDR1 and CDR2 are MDHEN and SYDVKM. CDR3 in amino acids: CATFSSGGPERETQYF. The CDR3 nucleotides are TGTGCCACCTTCAGTAGCGGGGGACCAGAAAGAGAGACCCAGTACTTC.

The V call is TRBV5-1, the J call TRBJ1-2, with a weak D call TRBD1 (5 bases). Germline assignment: CDR1 SGHRS and CDR2 YFSETQ. V lost 4 bases to trimming and J lost 0 bases, with 16 bases between them. This CDR3 contains 16 residues. CDR3 sequence reads: CASSPRGGSTNYGYTF. Written as DNA, the CDR3 is TGCGCCAGCAGCCCCCGCGGGGGAAGTACTAACTATGGCTACACCTTC. The variable domain in full, with the rest retrieved from reference TRBV5-1 and TRBJ1-2, is KAGVTQTPRYLIKTRGQQVTLSCSPISGHRSVSWYQQTPGQGLQFLFEYFSETQRNKGNFPGRFSGRQFSNSRSEMNVSTLELGDSALYLCASSPRGGSTNYGYTFGSGTRLTVV.

The chain employs TRBV5-6 and TRBJ1-1, with D hard to call. There are 14 residues in the CDR3. Looked up from germline, CDR1 is SGHDT and CDR2 is YYEEEE. Deletions cut 1 base from V and 3 bases from J, with 10 bases between. CDR3 amino acids: CASSLTGFDTEAFF. CDR3 in DNA: TGTGCCAGCAGCTTGACGGGATTTGACACTGAAGCTTTCTTT.

The gene calls are TRBV5-1 and TRBJ1-2; D call uncertain. Trimming removed 0 bases from V and 2 bases from J, with 11 bases in between. Germline CDR1 SGHRS, CDR2 YFSETQ. CDR3 length equals 15 residues. The DNA of the CDR3 is TGCGCCAGCAGCTTGGAGGGTGCGGGGAACTATGGCTACACCTTC. It is translated as CASSLEGAGNYGYTF.

The V call is TRBV5-6, the J call TRBJ1-1, with D tentatively TRBD1 (5 bases). The V gene's germline CDR1 is SGHDT and CDR2 YYEEEE. Trimming cost V 0 bases and J 3 bases, with 12 bases left between them. The CDR3 is made up of 15 amino acids. The CDR3, as DNA: TGTGCCAGCAGCTTGGCGGGGGTCCGGCACACTGAAGCTTTCTTT. Translated: CASSLAGVRHTEAFF.

This clone was detected only a few times. The V gene is TRBV5-4, the J gene TRBJ1-1; no clear D. The length of the CDR3 is 14 residues. Germline CDR1 SGHNT, CDR2 YYREEE (reference sequence). The V end lost 2 bases, the J end lost 0 bases, and 8 bases lay between the germline ends. Written as DNA, the CDR3 is TGTGCCAGCAGCTTTATGGTTCTGAACACTGAAGCTTTCTTT. Protein sequence: CASSFMVLNTEAFF.

The V and J genes are TRBV2 and TRBJ1-4; TRBD1 is a possible D gene (5 bases). V was shortened by 4 bases and J by 7 bases, with 16 bases between the two germline ends. Germline V lookup: CDR1 SNHLY, CDR2 FYNNEI. There are 15 residues in the CDR3. CDR3 amino acids: CASSAQEGRAEKLFF. In DNA form, the CDR3 reads TGTGCCAGCAGTGCACAGGAGGGTAGGGCTGAAAAACTGTTTTTT.

Relative to its sample, this clone is medium-sized. This rearrangement joins TRBV7-9 to TRBJ1-4, with D perhaps matching TRBD1 (5 bases). The CDR3 contains 16 residues. Germline-derived CDR1 and CDR2 are SEHNR and FQNEAQ (reference sequence). V was trimmed by 7 bases and J by 3 bases, leaving 18 bases between them. CDR3 bases: TGTGCCAGCACCCTAGGGCCCGGGACCTCTAATGAAAAACTGTTTTTT. Translation: CASTLGPGTSNEKLFF.

CDR3 region: CSTESGSGGASEAFF. The CDR3 DNA is TGCAGCACAGAGAGCGGGTCGGGGGGCGCGAGTGAAGCTTTCTTT. The V gene is TRBV29-1, the J gene TRBJ1-1, with a weak D call TRBD1 (6 bases). Germline CDR1 is SQVTM and CDR2 is ANQGSEA. The ends were cut back, 8 bases at V and 7 bases at J, with 26 bases in the middle. CDR3 length: 15 residues.

CDR3 sequence reads: CASTNAGLPYEQYF. CDR3 nucleotide sequence: TGTGCCAGCACGAACGCAGGGCTGCCCTACGAGCAGTACTTC. The chain combines TRBV6-5 with TRBJ2-7; perhaps TRBD1 as D (5 bases). The V gene lost 7 bases and the J gene lost 2 bases, with 15 bases spanning the gap. The CDR3 runs 14 residues. CDR1 MNHEY and CDR2 SVGAGI come from the germline V gene.

This clone appeared a few times. The gene calls are TRBV5-6 and TRBJ1-2, with D tentatively TRBD1 (6 bases). V was clipped by 1 base and J by 8 bases, with 9 bases between them. The CDR3 is made up of 12 amino acids. Germline CDR1 is SGHDT and CDR2 is YYEEEE. The CDR3 loop is CASSLSQGGYTF. DNA of the CDR3: TGTGCCAGCAGCTTGTCACAGGGAGGCTACACCTTC.

This clone was seen only once. The chain is built from TRBV11-2 and TRBJ2-7; the match to TRBD1 covers 11 bases. The CDR3 consists of 15 residues. The ends lost 3 bases at V and 3 bases at J; junction bases unmatched: 4. In germline, CDR1 is SGHAT, CDR2 FQNNGV. CDR3 residues: CASSFPGTGGYEQYF. The CDR3, as DNA: TGTGCCAGCAGCTTCCCCGGGACAGGGGGCTACGAGCAGTACTTC.

The V and J genes are TRBV7-8 and TRBJ2-7; D not certain. Germline CDR1 and CDR2: SGHVS and FQNEAQ. V shed 1 base and J shed 2 bases, with 9 bases lying between them. The CDR3 sequence is 14 residues long. CDR3 in amino acids: CASSLGRVTYEQYF. The CDR3 DNA follows: TGTGCCAGCAGCTTAGGTCGGGTTACCTACGAGCAGTACTTC.

The rearrangement joins TRBV15 to TRBJ2-3; D possibly corresponds to TRBD2 (6 bases). Per the germline V gene, CDR1 is LNHNV and CDR2 is YYDKDF (reference sequence). The ends were cut back, 0 bases at V and 0 bases at J, with 13 bases in the middle. The CDR3 loop spans 17 amino acids. CDR3 bases: TGTGCCACCAGCAGAGATCGGAGGGAAACTAGCACAGATACGCAGTATTTT. This encodes CATSRDRRETSTDTQYF.

J is TRBJ2-2 and V is TRBV28; tentatively, D is TRBD1 (5 bases). The ends were cut back, 3 bases at V and 6 bases at J, with 8 bases in the middle. The CDR3 totals 13 residues. Germline values: CDR1 MDHEN, CDR2 SYDVKM. As DNA, the CDR3 is TGTGCCAGCAGTTTGCCAGGGTCCGGGGAGCTGTTTTTT. This translates into CASSLPGSGELFF.

The chain joins TRBV19 to TRBJ2-4; the match to TRBD1 covers 7 bases. CDR1 LNHDA and CDR2 SQIVND come from the germline V gene (reference sequence). CDR3 length: 14 residues. With 4 bases clipped from V and 1 base from J, the junction kept 1 base outside the gene matches. CDR3 region: CASSNRGAKNIQYF. The CDR3 DNA reads TGTGCCAGTAGTAACAGGGGTGCCAAAAACATTCAGTACTTC.

V and J are TRBV7-2 and TRBJ2-1; D not certain. V gave up 5 bases and J gave up 0 bases, with 14 bases separating them. The CDR3 sequence is 16 residues long. The germline V gene has CDR1 SGHTA and CDR2 FQGNSA. The CDR3 here is CASSRNGLSSYNEQFF. The CDR3 nucleotides read TGTGCCAGCAGCCGGAACGGGCTGAGCTCCTACAATGAGCAGTTCTTC.

The chain joins TRBV9 to TRBJ2-1; 8 nucleotides match TRBD1. The CDR3 extends over 15 amino acids. The V segment lost 2 bases and the J segment 1 base; nucleotides outside the gene matches: 2. CDR1 SGDLS and CDR2 YYNGEE come from the germline V gene. In DNA, the CDR3 is TGTGCCAGCAGCGTTGGGACAGGATCCTACAATGAGCAGTTCTTC. It specifies CASSVGTGSYNEQFF. Combining the CDR3 with reference TRBV9 and TRBJ2-1 gives the whole variable domain DSGVTQTPKHLITATGQRVTLRCSPRSGDLSVYWYQQSLDQGLQFLIQYYNGEERAKGNILERFSAQQFPDLHSELNLSSLELGDSALYFCASSVGTGSYNEQFFGPGTRLTVL.

V is TRBV7-2 and J is TRBJ1-6; 11 bases line up with TRBD1. V lost 1 base and J lost 14; bases outside the gene matches: 7. The CDR3 spans 15 residues. Germline CDR1 is SGHTA and CDR2 is FQGNSA. The DNA for the CDR3 is TGTGCCAGCAGCTTAGAGGGGACAGGGGGAAAGGCCCTCCACTTT. Amino acid sequence: CASSLEGTGGKALHF.

The chain joins TRBV11-3 to TRBJ2-1; 9 bases align to TRBD2. Germline CDR1 is SGHNT and CDR2 is YENEEA. Unmatched junction bases numbered 6, after V lost 0 bases and J lost 12 bases. The CDR3 runs to 14 residues. The CDR3 nucleotides are TGTGCCAGCAGCTTAGAAAGAGCTAGCGGGGCGCAGTTCTTC. It encodes CASSLERASGAQFF. Full variable domain (rest looked up from reference TRBV11-3 and TRBJ2-1): EAGVVQSPRYKIIEKKQPVAFWCNPISGHNTLYWYLQNLGQGPELLIRYENEEAVDDSQLPKDRFSAERLKGVDSTLKIQPAELGDSAVYLCASSLERASGAQFFGPGTRLTVL.